One T cell receptor (beta chain) is described in this entry. Profiling relied on immunoSEQ multiplex PCR, and the TCRdb table lists in-frame clones only, not all of them. This sample has roughly 700,000 clones, with about nine tenths found just once. These data belong to a study of blood T cell repertoires in COVID-19. Across the study: There were acute and convalescent COVID-19 samples, and they came from the United States, Italy and Spain.

The germline V and J ends were trimmed by 0 bases and 1 base, with 4 bases remaining between them. The CDR3 spans 13 residues. The V gene's germline CDR1 is SGHDT and CDR2 YYEEEE. The TCR sequence derives from a woman aged 18-29 years with acute or convalescent COVID-19. The rearrangement uses TRBV5-6 and TRBJ1-1; no firm D call. Sequences were obtained from peripheral blood. This CDR3 reads CASSLAWNTEAFF. The CDR3 DNA is TGTGCCAGCAGCTTGGCGTGGAACACTGAAGCTTTCTTT.